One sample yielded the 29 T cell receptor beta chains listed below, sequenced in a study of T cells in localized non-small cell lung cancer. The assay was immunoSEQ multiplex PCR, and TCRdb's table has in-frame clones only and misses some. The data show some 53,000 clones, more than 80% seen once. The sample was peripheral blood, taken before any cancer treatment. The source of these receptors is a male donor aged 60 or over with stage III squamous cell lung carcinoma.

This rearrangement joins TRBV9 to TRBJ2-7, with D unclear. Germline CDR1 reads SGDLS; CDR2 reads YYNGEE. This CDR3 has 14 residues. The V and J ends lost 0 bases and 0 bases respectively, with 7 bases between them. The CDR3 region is CASSVGGRSYEQYF. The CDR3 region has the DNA TGTGCCAGCAGCGTAGGGGGTCGCTCCTACGAGCAGTACTTC.

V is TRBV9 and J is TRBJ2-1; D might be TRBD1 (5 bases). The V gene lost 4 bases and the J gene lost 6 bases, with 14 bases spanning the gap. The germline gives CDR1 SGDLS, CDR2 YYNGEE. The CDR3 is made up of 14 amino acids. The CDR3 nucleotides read TGTGCCAGCAGCACAGGCTCAGGTACCAATGAGCAGTTCTTC. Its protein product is CASSTGSGTNEQFF.

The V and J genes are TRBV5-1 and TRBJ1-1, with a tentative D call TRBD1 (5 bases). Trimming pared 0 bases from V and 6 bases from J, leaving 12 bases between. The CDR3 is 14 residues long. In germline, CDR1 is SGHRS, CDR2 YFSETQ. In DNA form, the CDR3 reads TGCGCCAGCAGCTTGGTGGGGGAGAGAGCTGAAGCTTTCTTT. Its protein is CASSLVGERAEAFF.

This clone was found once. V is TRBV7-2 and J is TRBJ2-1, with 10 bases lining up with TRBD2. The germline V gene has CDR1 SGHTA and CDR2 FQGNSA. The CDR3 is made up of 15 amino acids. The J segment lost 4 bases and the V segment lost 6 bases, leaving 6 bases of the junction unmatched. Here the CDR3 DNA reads TGTGCCAGCAGAAAGGAAGCGGGGGGGTACAATGAGCAGTTCTTC. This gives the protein CASRKEAGGYNEQFF.

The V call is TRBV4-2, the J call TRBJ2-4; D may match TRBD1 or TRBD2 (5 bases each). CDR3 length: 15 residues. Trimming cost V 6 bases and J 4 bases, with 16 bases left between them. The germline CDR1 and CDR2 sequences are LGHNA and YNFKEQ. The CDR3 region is CASSRAGTEKNIQYF. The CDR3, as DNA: TGTGCCAGCAGTCGAGCCGGGACGGAAAAAAACATTCAGTACTTC.

CDR3 in DNA: TGTGCCAGCAGCTTAACAGGGCAGCCGAACTATGGCTACACCTTC. The encoded protein is CASSLTGQPNYGYTF. The chain couples TRBV7-3 to TRBJ1-2, with unresolved D. The CDR3 runs to 15 residues. Trimming stripped 0 bases from V and 2 bases from J, with 10 bases between. Germline CDR1 and CDR2: SGHTA and FQGTGA. The full variable domain, with the rest looked up from reference TRBV7-3 and TRBJ1-2, is GAGVSQTPSNKVTEKGKYVELRCDPISGHTALYWYRQSLGQGPEFLIYFQGTGAADDSGLPNDRFFAVRPEGSVSTLKIQRTERGDSAVYLCASSLTGQPNYGYTFGSGTRLTVV.

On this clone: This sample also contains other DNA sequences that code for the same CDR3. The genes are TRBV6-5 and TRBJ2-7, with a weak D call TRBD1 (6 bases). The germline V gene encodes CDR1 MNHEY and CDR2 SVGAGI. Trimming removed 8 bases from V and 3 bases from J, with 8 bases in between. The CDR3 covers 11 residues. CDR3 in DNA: TGTGCCAGCTCGGACAGCTACGAGCAGTACTTC. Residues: CASSDSYEQYF.

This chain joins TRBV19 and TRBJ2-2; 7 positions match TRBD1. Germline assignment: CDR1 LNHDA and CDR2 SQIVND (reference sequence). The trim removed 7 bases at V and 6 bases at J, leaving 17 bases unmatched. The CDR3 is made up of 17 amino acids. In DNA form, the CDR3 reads TGTGCCAGTATGAGGTTTTCACAGGGGACGAGGTCCGGGGAGCTGTTTTTT. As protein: CASMRFSQGTRSGELFF.

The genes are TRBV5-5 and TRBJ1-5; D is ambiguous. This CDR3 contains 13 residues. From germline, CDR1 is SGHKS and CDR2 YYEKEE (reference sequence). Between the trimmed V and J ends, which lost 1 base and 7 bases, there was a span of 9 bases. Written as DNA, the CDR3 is TGTGCCAGCAGCTTGACTGAGAGGCAGCCCCAGCATTTT. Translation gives CASSLTERQPQHF.

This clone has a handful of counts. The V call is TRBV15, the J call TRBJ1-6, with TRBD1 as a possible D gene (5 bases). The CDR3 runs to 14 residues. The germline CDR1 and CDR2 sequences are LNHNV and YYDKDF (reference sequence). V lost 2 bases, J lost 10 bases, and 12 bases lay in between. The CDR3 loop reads CATSRPGPPSPLHF. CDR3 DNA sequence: TGTGCCACCAGCAGACCGGGACCCCCCTCACCCCTCCACTTT.

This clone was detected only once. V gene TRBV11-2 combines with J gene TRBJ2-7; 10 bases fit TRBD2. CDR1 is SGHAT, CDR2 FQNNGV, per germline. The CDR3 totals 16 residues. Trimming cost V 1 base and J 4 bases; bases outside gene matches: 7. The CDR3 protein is CASSLGSSGGAYEQYF. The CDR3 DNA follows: TGTGCCAGCAGCTTAGGTTCCAGCGGGGGGGCATACGAGCAGTACTTC.

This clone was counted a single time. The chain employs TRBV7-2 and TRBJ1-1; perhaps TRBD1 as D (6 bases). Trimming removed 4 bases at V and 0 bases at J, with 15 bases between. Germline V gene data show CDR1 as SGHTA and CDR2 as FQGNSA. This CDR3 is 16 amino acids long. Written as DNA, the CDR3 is TGTGCCAGCAGCTCCCTTAGACGGGACATGAACACTGAAGCTTTCTTT. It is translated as CASSSLRRDMNTEAFF.

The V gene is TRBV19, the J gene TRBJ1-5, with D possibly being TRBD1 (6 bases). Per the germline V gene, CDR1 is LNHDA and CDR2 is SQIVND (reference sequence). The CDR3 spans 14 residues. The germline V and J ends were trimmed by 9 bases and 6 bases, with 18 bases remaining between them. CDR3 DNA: TGTGCCAGCATAGGACAGACGGGATTTCAGCCCCAGCATTTT. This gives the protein CASIGQTGFQPQHF. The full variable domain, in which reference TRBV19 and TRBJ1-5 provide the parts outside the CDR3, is DGGITQSPKYLFRKEGQNVTLSCEQNLNHDAMYWYRQDPGQGLRLIYYSQIVNDFQKGDIAEGYSVSREKKESFPLTVTSAQKNPTAFYLCASIGQTGFQPQHFGDGTRLSIL.

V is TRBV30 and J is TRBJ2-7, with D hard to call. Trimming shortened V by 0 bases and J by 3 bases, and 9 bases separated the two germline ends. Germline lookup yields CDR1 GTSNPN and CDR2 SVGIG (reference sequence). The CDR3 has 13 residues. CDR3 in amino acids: CAWSVGAIYEQYF. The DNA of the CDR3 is TGTGCCTGGAGTGTGGGCGCCATCTACGAGCAGTACTTC.

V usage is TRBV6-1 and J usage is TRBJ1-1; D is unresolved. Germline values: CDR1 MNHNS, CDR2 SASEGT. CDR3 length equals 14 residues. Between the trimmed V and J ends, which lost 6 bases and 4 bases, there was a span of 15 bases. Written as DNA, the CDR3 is TGTGCCAGCAGCGCGGGTTATAGCGCCACTGAAGCTTTCTTT. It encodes CASSAGYSATEAFF.

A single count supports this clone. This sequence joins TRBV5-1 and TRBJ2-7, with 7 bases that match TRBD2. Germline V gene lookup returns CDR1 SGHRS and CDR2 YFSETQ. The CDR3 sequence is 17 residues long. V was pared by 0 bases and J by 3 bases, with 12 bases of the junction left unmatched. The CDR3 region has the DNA TGCGCCAGCAGCTTGGTAGGTCTGACTAGCCCTCTCTACGAGCAGTACTTC. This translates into CASSLVGLTSPLYEQYF.

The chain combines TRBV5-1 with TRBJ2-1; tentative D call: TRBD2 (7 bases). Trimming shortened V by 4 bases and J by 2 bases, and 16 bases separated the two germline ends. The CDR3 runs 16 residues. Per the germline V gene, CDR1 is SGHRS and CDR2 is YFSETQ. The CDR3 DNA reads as TGCGCCAGCAGCCCGGAGCGGGACACCCCCTACAATGAGCAGTTCTTC. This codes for CASSPERDTPYNEQFF.

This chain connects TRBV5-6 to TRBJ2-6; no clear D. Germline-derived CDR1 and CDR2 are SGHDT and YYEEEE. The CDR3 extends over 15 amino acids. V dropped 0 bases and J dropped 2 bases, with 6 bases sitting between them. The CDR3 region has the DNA TGTGCCAGCAGCTTGGCCGGTCCTGGGGCCAACGTCCTGACTTTC. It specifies CASSLAGPGANVLTF.

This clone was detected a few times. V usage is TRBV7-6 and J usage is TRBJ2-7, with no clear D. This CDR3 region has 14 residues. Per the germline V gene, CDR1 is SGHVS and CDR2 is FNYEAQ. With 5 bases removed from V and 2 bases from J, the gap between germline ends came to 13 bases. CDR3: CASSINSAAYEQYF. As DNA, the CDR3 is TGTGCCAGCAGCATAAACAGCGCGGCCTACGAGCAGTACTTC.

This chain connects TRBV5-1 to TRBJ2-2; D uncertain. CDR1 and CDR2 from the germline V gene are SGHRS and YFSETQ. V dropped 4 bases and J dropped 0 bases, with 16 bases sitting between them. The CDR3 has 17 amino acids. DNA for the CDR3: TGCGCCAGCAGCGAATACAGTTTTGGGGCGAACACCGGGGAGCTGTTTTTT. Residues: CASSEYSFGANTGELFF.

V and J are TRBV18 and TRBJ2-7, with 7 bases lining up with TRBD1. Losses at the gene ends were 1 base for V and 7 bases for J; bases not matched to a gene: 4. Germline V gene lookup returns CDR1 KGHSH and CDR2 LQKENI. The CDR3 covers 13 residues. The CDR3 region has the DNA TGTGCCAGCTCACCACAGGGGGCCAAAGAGCAGTACTTC. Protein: CASSPQGAKEQYF. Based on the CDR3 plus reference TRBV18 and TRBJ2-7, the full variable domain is NAGVMQNPRHLVRRRGQEARLRCSPMKGHSHVYWYRQLPEEGLKFMVYLQKENIIDESGMPKERFSAEFPKEGPSILRIQQVVRGDSAAYFCASSPQGAKEQYFGPGTRLTVT.

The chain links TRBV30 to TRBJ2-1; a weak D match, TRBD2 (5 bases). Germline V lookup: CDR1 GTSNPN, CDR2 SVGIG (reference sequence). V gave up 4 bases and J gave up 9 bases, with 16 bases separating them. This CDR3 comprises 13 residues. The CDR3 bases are TGTGCCTGGACCAAGGCCGTCGAGGGTGAGCAGTTCTTC. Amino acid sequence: CAWTKAVEGEQFF.

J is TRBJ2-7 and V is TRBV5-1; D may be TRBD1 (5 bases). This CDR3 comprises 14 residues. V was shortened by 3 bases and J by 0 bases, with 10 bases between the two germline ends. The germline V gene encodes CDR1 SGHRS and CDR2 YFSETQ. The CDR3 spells CASSSRQSSYEQYF. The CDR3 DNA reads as TGCGCCAGCAGCTCACGACAGTCCTCCTACGAGCAGTACTTC.

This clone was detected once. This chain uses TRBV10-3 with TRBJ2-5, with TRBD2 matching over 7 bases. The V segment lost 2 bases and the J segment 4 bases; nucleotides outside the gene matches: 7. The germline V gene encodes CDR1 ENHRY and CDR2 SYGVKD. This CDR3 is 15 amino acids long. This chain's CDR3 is CAISEGRGSRETQYF. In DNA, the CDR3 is TGTGCCATCAGTGAGGGGAGGGGTAGTAGAGAGACCCAGTACTTC.

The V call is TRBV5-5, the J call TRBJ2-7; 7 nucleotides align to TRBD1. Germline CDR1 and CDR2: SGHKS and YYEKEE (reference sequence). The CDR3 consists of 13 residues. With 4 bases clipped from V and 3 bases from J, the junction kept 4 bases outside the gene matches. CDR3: CASSPGQLYEQYF. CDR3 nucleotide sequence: TGTGCCAGCAGCCCGGGACAGCTCTACGAGCAGTACTTC.

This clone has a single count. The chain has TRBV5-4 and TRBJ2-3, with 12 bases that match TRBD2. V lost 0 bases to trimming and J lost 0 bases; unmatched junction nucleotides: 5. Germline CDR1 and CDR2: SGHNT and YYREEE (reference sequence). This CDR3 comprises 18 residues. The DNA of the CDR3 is TGTGCCAGCAGCTTGGGAGGGACTAGCGGGTTTAGCACAGATACGCAGTATTTT. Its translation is CASSLGGTSGFSTDTQYF.

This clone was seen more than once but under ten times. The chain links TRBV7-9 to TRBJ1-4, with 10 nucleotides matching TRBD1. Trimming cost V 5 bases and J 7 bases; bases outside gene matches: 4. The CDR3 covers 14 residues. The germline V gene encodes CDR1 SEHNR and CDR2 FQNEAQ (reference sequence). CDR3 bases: TGTGCCAGCAGCATGGGACAGGGGACTGAAAAACTGTTTTTT. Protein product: CASSMGQGTEKLFF. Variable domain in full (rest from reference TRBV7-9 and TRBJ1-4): DTGVSQNPRHKITKRGQNVTFRCDPISEHNRLYWYRQTLGQGPEFLTYFQNEAQLEKSRLLSDRFSAERPKGSFSTLEIQRTEQGDSAMYLCASSMGQGTEKLFFGSGTQLSVL.

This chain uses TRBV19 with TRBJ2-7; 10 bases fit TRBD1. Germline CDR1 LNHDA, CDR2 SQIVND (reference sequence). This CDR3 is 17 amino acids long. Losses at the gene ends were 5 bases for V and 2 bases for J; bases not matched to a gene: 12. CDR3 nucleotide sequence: TGTGCCAGTAGTGCCGGGACAGGGGTCGGGGGGGCCTACGAGCAGTACTTC. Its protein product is CASSAGTGVGGAYEQYF.

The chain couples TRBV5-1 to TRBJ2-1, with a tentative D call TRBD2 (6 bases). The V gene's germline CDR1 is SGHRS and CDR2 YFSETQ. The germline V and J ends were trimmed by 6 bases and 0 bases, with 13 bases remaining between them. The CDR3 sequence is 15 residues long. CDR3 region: CASTIGGASYNEQFF. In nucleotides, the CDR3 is TGCGCCAGCACCATTGGCGGGGCCTCCTACAATGAGCAGTTCTTC.